The 20 T cell receptor beta chains below all came from one sample that was sequenced in a study of T cells after yellow fever vaccination. TCRdb re-analysed the 5' RACE reads in MiXCR, keeping a single row per CDR3 protein. The profile covers around 610,000 distinct CDR3 sequences, with approximately 15% appearing a single time and over 12% taken by the ten largest. This sample comprised PBMCs, obtained on the day of the yellow fever booster vaccination. The source of these receptors is a man aged 30 to 45 who received the YFV17D yellow fever vaccine.

This clonotype was counted between two and nine times. This sequence joins TRBV6-2 or TRBV6-3 and TRBJ2-1; unclear D gene. Germline V gene data show CDR1 as MNHEY and CDR2 as SVGEGT. The CDR3 extends over 12 amino acids. V lost 6 bases, J lost 9 bases, and 12 bases lay in between. In DNA, the CDR3 is TGTGCCAGCAGCACCTTAAGGGCTGAGCAGTTCTTC. Its translation: CASSTLRAEQFF.

This clonotype was seen only a few times. The chain employs TRBV6-2 or TRBV6-3 and TRBJ1-1; D perhaps matches TRBD1 (6 bases). CDR1 and CDR2 (germline): MNHEY, SVGEGT. CDR3 length equals 14 residues. Trimming shortened V by 11 bases and J by 1 base, and 17 bases separated the two germline ends. For the CDR3, the DNA is TGTGCCGGACACAGGGCTCTAGGGAACACTGAAGCTTTCTTT. Its translation: CAGHRALGNTEAFF.

Ten or more counts support this clonotype. The germline gene is not matched at one end of the junction; a read error may be the cause. The V gene is TRBV5-1, the J gene TRBJ2-2, with D unclear. Germline CDR1 reads SGHRS; CDR2 reads YFSETQ. CDR3 size: 14 residues. DNA for the CDR3: TGTGCCAGCAGCTTAGTGGTAAACACCGGGGAGCTGTTTTTT. As protein: CASSLVVNTGELFF. The entire variable domain, with the rest obtained from reference TRBV5-1 and TRBJ2-2, is as follows: KAGVTQTPRYLIKTRGQQVTLSCSPISGHRSVSWYQQTPGQGLQFLFEYFSETQRNKGNFPGRFSGRQFSNSRSEMNVSTLELGDSALYLCASSLVVNTGELFFGEGSRLTVL.

This chain joins TRBV30 and TRBJ2-7; 7 bases are shared with TRBD2. Germline V gene data show CDR1 as GTSNPN and CDR2 as SVGIG (reference sequence). The CDR3 covers 13 residues. Trimming cost V 1 base and J 5 bases; bases outside gene matches: 5. CDR3 coding DNA: TGTGCCTGGAGTGGCCAGGGAGGGAACGAGCAGTACTTC. Protein sequence: CAWSGQGGNEQYF.

The rearrangement links TRBV20-1 to TRBJ1-4, with D unclear. Per the germline V gene, CDR1 is DFQATT and CDR2 is SNEGSKA (reference sequence). Deletions cut 3 bases from V and 7 bases from J, with 12 bases between. The CDR3 is 13 amino acids. The CDR3 DNA reads as TGCAGTGCTAGGGACCCAGTTGGTGAAAAACTGTTTTTT. It translates to CSARDPVGEKLFF.

This clonotype was picked up a small number of times. V usage is TRBV20-1 and J usage is TRBJ2-3; D remains unclear. From germline, CDR1 is DFQATT and CDR2 SNEGSKA (reference sequence). The CDR3 covers 12 residues. Trimming took off 4 bases at V and 4 bases at J, with 9 bases between the two ends. CDR3 nucleotide sequence: TGCAGTGCTAATTCTAGAGCAGATACGCAGTATTTT. It yields the protein CSANSRADTQYF.

This clonotype appeared many times. The J gene is TRBJ2-7, the V gene TRBV29-1, with 7 bases fitting TRBD2. CDR1 SQVTM and CDR2 ANQGSEA come from the germline V gene. V trimming: 6 bases; J trimming: 2 bases; junction bases outside the gene matches: 4. The CDR3 loop spans 12 amino acids. CDR3 amino acids: CSVLALTYEQYF. In DNA form, the CDR3 reads TGCAGCGTACTAGCGCTTACCTACGAGCAGTACTTC.

This clonotype appeared a single time. The rearrangement joins TRBV29-1 to TRBJ1-2; D is unclear. Looked up from germline, CDR1 is SQVTM and CDR2 is ANQGSEA. Trimming shortened V by 2 bases and J by 4 bases, and 14 bases separated the two germline ends. The CDR3 length is 14 residues. The CDR3 loop is CSVETRIDIYGYTF. CDR3 sequence (DNA): TGCAGCGTTGAAACAAGAATAGATATCTATGGCTACACCTTC.

This clonotype was counted between two and nine times. The rearrangement links TRBV9 to TRBJ2-7; 11 positions agree with TRBD2. The CDR3 covers 14 residues. V was clipped by 3 bases and J by 6 bases; unmatched bases: 5. The germline gives CDR1 SGDLS, CDR2 YYNGEE. CDR3 bases: TGTGCCAGCAGCGCACTAGCGGGAGCAGGCGAGCAGTACTTC. It yields the protein CASSALAGAGEQYF.

This clonotype was seen a handful of times. The chain's CDR3 is CATSRGPDTQYF. Here the CDR3 DNA reads TGTGCCACCAGCAGAGGTCCAGATACGCAGTATTTT. J is TRBJ2-3 and V is TRBV15; D remains unclear. Trimming took 1 base from V and 4 from J, leaving 3 bases between them. Germline lookup yields CDR1 LNHNV and CDR2 YYDKDF (reference sequence). CDR3 size: 12 residues.

This chain connects TRBV10-3 to TRBJ1-1; D is undetermined. Trimming cost V 6 bases and J 1 base, with 9 bases left between them. The CDR3 has 13 residues. The germline V gene encodes CDR1 ENHRY and CDR2 SYGVKD. For the CDR3, the DNA is TGTGCCATCAGCGGCAAACAGAACACTGAAGCTTTCTTT. Its protein product is CAISGKQNTEAFF.

This clonotype was counted only a few times. This sequence joins TRBV27 and TRBJ2-2, with D perhaps matching TRBD1 or TRBD2 (5 bases each). The CDR3 totals 15 residues. V was shortened by 5 bases and J by 2 bases, with 12 bases between the two germline ends. From germline, CDR1 is MNHEY and CDR2 SMNVEV (reference sequence). CDR3 bases: TGTGCCAGCAGTGGGAGAAGGGGAAACACCGGGGAGCTGTTTTTT. Protein sequence: CASSGRRGNTGELFF.

This chain uses TRBV6-5 with TRBJ2-7, with a tentative D call TRBD2 (5 bases). CDR1 MNHEY and CDR2 SVGAGI come from the germline V gene. V gave up 4 bases and J gave up 3 bases, with 16 bases separating them. The CDR3 runs to 15 residues. CDR3 in amino acids: CASSSSGTGYYEQYF. The CDR3 DNA follows: TGTGCCAGCAGTTCCTCCGGTACGGGATACTACGAGCAGTACTTC.

Only a few counts were recorded for this clonotype. The chain carries TRBV4-3 and TRBJ2-7; D is unresolved. Germline assignment: CDR1 LGHNA and CDR2 YSLEER. Deletions cut 1 base from V and 6 bases from J, with 19 bases between. The CDR3 spans 16 residues. The CDR3 sequence is CASSQGVTAAHGEQYF. The CDR3 region has the DNA TGCGCCAGCAGCCAAGGCGTAACAGCTGCTCATGGCGAGCAGTACTTC.

The V gene is TRBV15, the J gene TRBJ2-2; D is uncertain. The CDR3 length is 16 residues. The V end lost 0 bases, the J end lost 1 base, and 9 bases lay between the germline ends. The germline V gene encodes CDR1 LNHNV and CDR2 YYDKDF (reference sequence). This CDR3 reads CATSRDVGRNTGELFF. In DNA form, the CDR3 reads TGTGCCACCAGCAGAGATGTGGGTAGGAACACCGGGGAGCTGTTTTTT. The whole variable domain, filled in from reference TRBV15 and TRBJ2-2, reads DAMVIQNPRYQVTQFGKPVTLSCSQTLNHNVMYWYQQKSSQAPKLLFHYYDKDFNNEADTPDNFQSRRPNTSFCFLDIRSPGLGDTAMYLCATSRDVGRNTGELFFGEGSRLTVL.

This clonotype was counted only a few times. This chain connects TRBV20-1 to TRBJ2-5; D might be TRBD1 (6 bases). The CDR3 totals 14 residues. Trimming cost V 1 base and J 2 bases, with 11 bases left between them. The germline V gene encodes CDR1 DFQATT and CDR2 SNEGSKA (reference sequence). This CDR3 is CSARGQDNQETQYF. The CDR3 nucleotides are TGCAGTGCTAGAGGACAGGACAATCAAGAGACCCAGTACTTC.

The chain joins TRBV2 to TRBJ1-1; D gene uncertain. In germline, CDR1 is SNHLY, CDR2 FYNNEI. V dropped 6 bases and J dropped 0 bases, with 8 bases sitting between them. This CDR3 spans 13 amino acids. In DNA, the CDR3 is TGTGCCAGCAGGAAAGGACTGAACACTGAAGCTTTCTTT. Translated: CASRKGLNTEAFF.

The chain uses TRBV25-1 and TRBJ2-1, with TRBD2 matching 7 bases. This CDR3 has 15 residues. J gave up 7 bases and V 3 bases, and 9 bases lay outside the gene matches. Germline V CDR1 and CDR2: MGHDK, SYGVNS. The CDR3 nucleotides read TGTGCCAGCAGTGATGGCGGGAGAGTTCTGAATGAGCAGTTCTTC. Protein sequence: CASSDGGRVLNEQFF.

This clonotype has just a few counts. The chain joins TRBV9 to TRBJ2-3; perhaps TRBD2 as D (5 bases). Germline assignment: CDR1 SGDLS and CDR2 YYNGEE. Trimming took 0 bases from V and 1 from J, leaving 6 bases between them. This CDR3 is built from 14 residues. The CDR3 DNA sequence: TGTGCCAGCAGCGTAGATAGCGGCACAGATACGCAGTATTTT. This encodes CASSVDSGTDTQYF.

This clonotype showed up just a few times. The chain couples TRBV12-3 or TRBV12-4 to TRBJ2-2; D gene ambiguous. The CDR3 extends over 13 amino acids. Trimming took 2 bases from V and 6 from J, leaving 7 bases between them. CDR3 in amino acids: CASSLHGSGELFF. CDR3 sequence (DNA): TGTGCCAGCAGTTTACATGGCTCCGGGGAGCTGTTTTTT.